This T cell receptor (beta chain) was identified in a study of glioma-infiltrating T cells after dendritic cell vaccination. As for the study in general: The vaccine used monocyte-derived dendritic cells pulsed overnight with autologous tumor lysate.

Germline V gene lookup returns CDR1 SGHRS and CDR2 YFSETQ. This CDR3 contains 16 residues. Trimming cost V 0 bases and J 5 bases; bases outside gene matches: 6. Sequencing was performed with immunoSEQ multiplex PCR; in TCRdb, only in-frame clones are kept and a portion is missing. Here the sample spans about 87,000 clones, 70% to 90% being singletons. The rearrangement uses TRBV5-1 and TRBJ2-5, with 11 bases matching TRBD2. The sequence was collected from a human donor with glioblastoma. The starting material was blood, obtained before dendritic cell vaccination. The CDR3 nucleotides are TGCGCCAGCAGCTTGGCCGGGATAGCGGGAGGGGAGACCCAGTACTTC. It encodes CASSLAGIAGGETQYF.